There are a few counts of the clone carrying this T cell receptor (beta chain). Its specificity is not known. There are 13 residues in the CDR3. Per germline, CDR1 SGHTA and CDR2 FQGNSA. The V end lost 3 bases, the J end lost 0 bases, and 5 bases lay between the germline ends. This entry is derived from a study of T-cell memory formation after mild COVID-19. In the study overall: Clusters were largely donor specific.

5'RACE, which relied on constant-segment primers, yielded TCR alpha and TCR beta cDNA libraries carrying sample barcodes and UMIs. TCRdb reprocessed the 5' RACE reads via MiXCR and lists one record per CDR3 protein. The repertoire includes a few hundred thousand distinct CDR3 sequences, around 27% of them detected once, and about 14% sits in the top ten. The study's findings and limits: The second-wave clones peaking on day 37 were not confirmed as SARS-CoV-2-specific. Mainly CM and EM harbored the contracting CD4+ clones; mainly EMRA harbored the CD8+ ones.

Input material: PBMCs or a T cell subset sorted from them (not recorded which). The gene calls are TRBV7-2 and TRBJ1-2; D remains unclear. This sequence originates from an adult woman who had mild COVID-19 (a few samples of this study predate the infection). Cell type and time point are not known. The DNA for the CDR3 is TGTGCCAGCAGCTTCTTAACTAACTATGGCTACACCTTC. Translating it yields CASSFLTNYGYTF.